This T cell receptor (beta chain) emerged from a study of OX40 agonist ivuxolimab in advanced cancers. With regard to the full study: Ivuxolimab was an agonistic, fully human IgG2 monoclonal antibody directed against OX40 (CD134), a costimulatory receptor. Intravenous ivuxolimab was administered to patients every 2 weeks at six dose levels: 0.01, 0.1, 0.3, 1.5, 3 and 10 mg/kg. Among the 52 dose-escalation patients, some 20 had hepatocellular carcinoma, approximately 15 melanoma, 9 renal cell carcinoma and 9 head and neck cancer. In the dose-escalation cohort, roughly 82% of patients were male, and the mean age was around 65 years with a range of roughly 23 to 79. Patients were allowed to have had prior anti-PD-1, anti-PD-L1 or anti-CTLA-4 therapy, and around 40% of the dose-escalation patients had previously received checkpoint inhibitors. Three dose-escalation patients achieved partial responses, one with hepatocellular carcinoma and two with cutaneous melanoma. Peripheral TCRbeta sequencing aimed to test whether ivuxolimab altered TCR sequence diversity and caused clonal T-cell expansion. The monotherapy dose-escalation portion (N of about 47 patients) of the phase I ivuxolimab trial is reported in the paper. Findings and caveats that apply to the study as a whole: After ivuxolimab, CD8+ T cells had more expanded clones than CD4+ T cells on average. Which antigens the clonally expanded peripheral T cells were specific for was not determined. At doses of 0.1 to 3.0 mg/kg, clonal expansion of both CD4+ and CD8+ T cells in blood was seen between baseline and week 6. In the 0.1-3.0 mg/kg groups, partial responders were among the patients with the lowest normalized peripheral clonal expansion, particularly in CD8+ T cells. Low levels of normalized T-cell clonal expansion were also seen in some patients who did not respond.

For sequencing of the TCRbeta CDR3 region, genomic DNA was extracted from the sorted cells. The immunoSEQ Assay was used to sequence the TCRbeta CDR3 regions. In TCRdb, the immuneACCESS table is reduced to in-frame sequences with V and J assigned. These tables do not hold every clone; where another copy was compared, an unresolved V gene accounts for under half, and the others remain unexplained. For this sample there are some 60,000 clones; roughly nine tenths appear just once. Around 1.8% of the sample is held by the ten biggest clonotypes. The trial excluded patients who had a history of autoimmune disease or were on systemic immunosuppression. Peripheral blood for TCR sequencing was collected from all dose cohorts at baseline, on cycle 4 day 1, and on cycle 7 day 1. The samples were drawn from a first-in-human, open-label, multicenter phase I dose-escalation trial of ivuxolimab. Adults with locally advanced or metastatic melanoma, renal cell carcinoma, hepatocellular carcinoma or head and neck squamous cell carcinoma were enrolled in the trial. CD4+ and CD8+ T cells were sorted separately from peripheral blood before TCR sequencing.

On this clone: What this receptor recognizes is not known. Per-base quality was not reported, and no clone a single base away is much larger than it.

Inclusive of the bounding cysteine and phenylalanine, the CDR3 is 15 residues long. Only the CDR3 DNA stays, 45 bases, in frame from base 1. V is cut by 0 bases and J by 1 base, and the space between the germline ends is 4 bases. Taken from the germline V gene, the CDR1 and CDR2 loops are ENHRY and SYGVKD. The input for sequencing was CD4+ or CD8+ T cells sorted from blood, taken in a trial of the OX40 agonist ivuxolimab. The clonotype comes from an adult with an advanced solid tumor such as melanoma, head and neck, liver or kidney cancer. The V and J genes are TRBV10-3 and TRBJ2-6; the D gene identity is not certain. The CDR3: CAISESGSGANVLTF. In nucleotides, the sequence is TGTGCCATCAGTGAGTCTGGGTCTGGGGCCAACGTCCTGACTTTC.